Below are 8 T cell receptor beta chains sequenced from a single sample in a study of blood T cell repertoires in COVID-19. Generated by immunoSEQ multiplex PCR, the TCRdb table keeps only in-frame clones and is missing some. The repertoire includes around 150,000 clones, 80% to 90% of them detected once, and approximately 3% sits in the top ten. Sequencing input: peripheral blood. Receptors originate from a woman aged 60 to 75 with active COVID-19.

This clone has more than one count but fewer than ten. V usage is TRBV5-4 and J usage is TRBJ2-7; 7 positions agree with TRBD2. This CDR3 has 16 amino acids. Germline V gene data show CDR1 as SGHNT and CDR2 as YYREEE (reference sequence). V dropped 3 bases and J dropped 1; count of bases not matched to a gene: 10. CDR3 protein: CASSSVVLGGSYEQYF. The CDR3 nucleotides read TGTGCCAGCAGCTCGGTAGTGCTCGGGGGGTCCTACGAGCAGTACTTC.

This chain connects TRBV5-4 to TRBJ2-5; tentative D call: TRBD2 (5 bases). Deletions cut 5 bases from V and 2 bases from J, with 13 bases between. CDR3 size: 14 residues. Germline CDR1 SGHNT, CDR2 YYREEE (reference sequence). For the CDR3, the DNA is TGTGCCAGCAGTCCCGGGGATCTACAAGAGACCCAGTACTTC. Its protein product is CASSPGDLQETQYF.

This clone was detected only a few times. The chain employs TRBV4-2 and TRBJ2-7; possible D gene TRBD1, 6 bases. Trimming removed 1 base at V and 3 bases at J, with 10 bases between. Germline V gene data show CDR1 as LGHNA and CDR2 as YNFKEQ. This CDR3 contains 14 residues. The CDR3 here is CASSQAEGVYEQYF. The CDR3 DNA reads TGTGCCAGCAGCCAAGCCGAGGGGGTCTACGAGCAGTACTTC.

The genes are TRBV28 and TRBJ1-2; D is perhaps TRBD1 (6 bases). Germline assignment: CDR1 MDHEN and CDR2 SYDVKM. V lost 5 bases to trimming and J lost 1 base, with 14 bases between them. CDR3 length equals 15 residues. The CDR3: CASSEDRRFNYGYTF. Here the CDR3 DNA reads TGTGCCAGCAGTGAGGACAGACGATTTAACTATGGCTACACCTTC.

This chain connects TRBV24-1 to TRBJ2-3, with TRBD1 as a possible D gene (6 bases). V shed 4 bases and J shed 1 base, with 14 bases lying between them. The CDR3 covers 16 residues. Germline V gene data show CDR1 as KGHDR and CDR2 as SFDVKD. The CDR3 region is CATSDSDRPRTDTQYF. Here the CDR3 DNA reads TGTGCCACCAGTGACAGTGACAGGCCCCGCACAGATACGCAGTATTTT.

V gene TRBV4-3 combines with J gene TRBJ1-6; tentatively, D is TRBD1 (5 bases). The V end was cut by 3 bases, the J end by 13 bases, with 19 bases between. This CDR3 is 15 amino acids long. From germline, CDR1 is LGHNA and CDR2 YSLEER. The CDR3 DNA is TGCGCCAGCAGCCAGGAGAATGCCAGGGCATACCCCCTCCACTTT. Its translation is CASSQENARAYPLHF.

The rearrangement uses TRBV5-1 and TRBJ1-6, with D unclear. CDR1 and CDR2 (germline): SGHRS, YFSETQ. The V end was cut by 0 bases, the J end by 6 bases, with 10 bases between. The CDR3 consists of 15 residues. The CDR3 sequence is CASSLDGVGNSPLHF. The CDR3 DNA is TGCGCCAGCAGCTTGGACGGGGTAGGTAATTCACCCCTCCACTTT.

CDR3 protein: CATSREGTIAEAFF. Here the CDR3 DNA reads TGTGCCACCAGCAGAGAAGGGACTATCGCTGAAGCTTTCTTT. The genes are TRBV15 and TRBJ1-1, with D possibly matching TRBD1 (5 bases). Trimming took 0 bases from V and 6 from J, leaving 11 bases between them. This CDR3 is 14 amino acids long. CDR1 is LNHNV and CDR2 is YYDKDF in the germline V gene (reference sequence).